These 25 T cell receptor beta chains share one sample of origin, sequenced in a study of regulatory T cells in long-lasting Graves disease. For TCR beta, libraries came from iRepertoire HTBI primers and Arm-PCR of CDR3 regions. Via MiXCR, TCRdb re-called the multiplex PCR reads, giving one row per CDR3 protein. Counted here are roughly 560,000 distinct CDR3 sequences, 15% to 20% occurring once; the ten biggest clones make up roughly 25%. Regarding time point: newly diagnosed GD, antithyroid drugs for less than 3 months. PBMCs were the source of the RNA used for TCR sequencing. The same sample was also used in a study of T cells in Graves' hyperthyroidism and ophthalmopathy.

The sequenced sample was peripheral blood mononuclear cells (PBMCs), obtained at new diagnosis, from a patient treated with antithyroid drugs. The receptors originated from a woman aged 35-65 years with Graves disease.

In its sample, this clonotype was seen once. A read error may explain this, as a much larger clone is one base away. As the CDR3 is not closed by the conserved phenylalanine or tryptophan, this likely results from a read error. The chain links TRBV11-2 to TRBJ1-1, with D perhaps TRBD1 (6 bases). Germline CDR1 SGHAT, CDR2 FQNNGV. V lost 1 base to trimming and J lost 6 bases, with 12 bases between them. There are 14 residues in the CDR3. The CDR3 nucleotides read TGTGCCAGCAGCTTAGGGGGCAGGGGAGCTGAAGCTTTCTCT. This encodes CASSLGGRGAEAFS.

The V call is TRBV5-5, the J call TRBJ2-2, with 10 bases lining up with TRBD2. Germline values: CDR1 SGHKS, CDR2 YYEKEE (reference sequence). The length of the CDR3 is 14 residues. V was clipped by 4 bases and J by 7 bases; unmatched bases: 4. CDR3 DNA: TGTGCCAGCAGCCCCGGACTAGCGGTCGGGGAGCTGTTTTTT. Amino acids: CASSPGLAVGELFF.

There are many counts of this clonotype. J is TRBJ2-7 and V is TRBV9; maybe TRBD1 (5 bases). This CDR3 spans 15 amino acids. CDR1 and CDR2 (germline): SGDLS, YYNGEE. V gave up 2 bases and J gave up 3 bases, with 15 bases separating them. CDR3 sequence: CASSVSREPIYEQYF. The CDR3 DNA reads as TGTGCCAGCAGCGTCTCCAGGGAACCGATCTACGAGCAGTACTTC.

In its sample, this clonotype was seen many times. The chain carries TRBV11-2 and TRBJ1-2; 8 bases agree with TRBD1. This CDR3 spans 16 amino acids. Germline V gene sequence: CDR1 SGHAT, CDR2 FQNNGV. Trimming took 5 bases from V and 5 from J; bases not matched to a gene: 13. The CDR3 loop reads CASSPTDRAGKYGYTF. The CDR3 region has the DNA TGTGCCAGCAGCCCCACGGACAGGGCGGGGAAGTATGGCTACACCTTC.

This clonotype was recorded many times. The rearrangement uses TRBV6-1 and TRBJ1-5; D not resolved. The CDR3 is 12 amino acids. CDR1 and CDR2 (germline): MNHNS, SASEGT. Trimming removed 6 bases at V and 5 bases at J, with 8 bases between. The CDR3: CASRGWDQPQHF. The CDR3 DNA is TGTGCCAGCAGGGGGTGGGATCAGCCCCAGCATTTT.

The chain carries TRBV6-9 and TRBJ1-6; TRBD1 matches at 8 bases. V was pared by 3 bases and J by 7 bases, with 5 bases of the junction left unmatched. Germline V gene sequence: CDR1 MNHGY, CDR2 SVAAGI. This CDR3 has 15 residues. CDR3 in DNA: TGTGCCAGCAGTTACCCTGGACAGGGAAATTCACCCCTCCACTTT. Protein: CASSYPGQGNSPLHF.

This clonotype has only a few counts. The J gene is TRBJ1-4, the V gene TRBV10-3; D is ambiguous. The CDR3 consists of 18 residues. The ends were cut back, 9 bases at V and 5 bases at J, with 28 bases in the middle. The germline V gene has CDR1 ENHRY and CDR2 SYGVKD. The CDR3 spells CAMSVTNLGLSGNEKLFF. In nucleotides, the CDR3 is TGTGCCATGTCAGTGACGAATTTAGGGCTGTCTGGGAATGAAAAACTGTTTTTT.

This clonotype was seen a handful of times. The chain links TRBV12-3 or TRBV12-4 to TRBJ1-1, with 8 bases fitting TRBD1. The CDR3 covers 14 residues. The V and J ends lost 7 bases and 1 base, in that order; junction bases with no gene match: 5. CDR3 sequence (DNA): TGTGCCAGCACCATACAGGGGGGGAACACTGAAGCTTTCTTT. It translates to CASTIQGGNTEAFF.

In its sample, this clonotype was seen many times. CDR3 region: CASSYSPSGETQYF. CDR3 sequence (DNA): TGTGCCAGCAGTTACTCCCCGAGTGGGGAGACCCAGTACTTC. V is TRBV6-9 and J is TRBJ2-5; D gene uncertain. The CDR3 consists of 14 residues. Germline values: CDR1 MNHGY, CDR2 SVAAGI. The V end lost 3 bases, the J end lost 5 bases, and 13 bases lay between the germline ends.

The CDR3 loop is CAWSAGRGDRPQHF. CDR3 DNA: TGTGCCTGGAGTGCGGGGCGAGGGGATCGGCCCCAGCATTTT. This sequence joins TRBV30 and TRBJ1-5; tentative D call: TRBD1 (5 bases). V lost 1 base and J lost 9, with 16 bases in between. CDR3 size: 14 residues. From germline, CDR1 is GTSNPN and CDR2 SVGIG (reference sequence).

The rearrangement links TRBV7-9 to TRBJ2-7, with a tentative D call TRBD2 (6 bases). Germline CDR1 SEHNR, CDR2 FQNEAQ (reference sequence). This CDR3 has 15 residues. V lost 5 bases to trimming and J lost 7 bases, with 21 bases between them. In DNA, the CDR3 is TGTGCCAGCAGCGCCCTAAGGACTACCACCGGGGAGCAGTACTTC. It encodes CASSALRTTTGEQYF.

This clonotype occurred many times. This rearrangement joins TRBV27 to TRBJ1-1; D call uncertain. Germline CDR1 reads MNHEY; CDR2 reads SMNVEV (reference sequence). The CDR3 sequence is 13 residues long. V lost 3 bases and J 5 bases, leaving 10 bases between the germline ends. CDR3 amino acids: CASSLGARTEAFF. CDR3 in DNA: TGTGCCAGCAGTTTGGGAGCCCGGACTGAAGCTTTCTTT.

The chain's CDR3 is CASASGTRPNEQYF. DNA of the CDR3: TGTGCCAGCGCCTCCGGGACCCGGCCCAACGAGCAGTACTTC. The J gene is TRBJ2-7, the V gene TRBV5-8; D may correspond to TRBD1 or TRBD2 (5 bases each). Trimming removed 7 bases at V and 5 bases at J, with 19 bases between. CDR1 is SGHTS, CDR2 YDEGEE, per germline. The CDR3 covers 14 residues.

This clonotype is a singleton in its sample. This chain uses TRBV3-1 with TRBJ1-1, with D unresolved. Germline assignment: CDR1 LGHDT and CDR2 YNNKEL (reference sequence). This CDR3 is 16 amino acids long. V was pared by 7 bases and J by 0 bases, with 18 bases between. CDR3 bases: TGTGCCAGCACCTCGCGGTGGGAGCGAATGAACACTGAAGCTTTCTTT. This sequence encodes CASTSRWERMNTEAFF.

This clonotype appeared a few times. The rearrangement joins TRBV7-9 to TRBJ2-2; TRBD2 matches at 8 bases. Trimming cost V 5 bases and J 4 bases; bases outside gene matches: 6. CDR3 length: 15 amino acids. CDR1 SEHNR and CDR2 FQNEAQ come from the germline V gene (reference sequence). In DNA, the CDR3 is TGTGCCAGCAGCCCCGGGACTAGAGGCACCGGGGAGCTGTTTTTT. It codes for CASSPGTRGTGELFF. Together with reference TRBV7-9 and TRBJ2-2, the CDR3 gives the full variable domain: DTGVSQNPRHKITKRGQNVTFRCDPISEHNRLYWYRQTLGQGPEFLTYFQNEAQLEKSRLLSDRFSAERPKGSFSTLEIQRTEQGDSAMYLCASSPGTRGTGELFFGEGSRLTVL.

The chain combines TRBV15 with TRBJ2-2; D remains unclear. The CDR3 spans 14 residues. V lost 3 bases and J lost 7, with 12 bases in between. Germline V lookup: CDR1 LNHNV, CDR2 YYDKDF (reference sequence). Here the CDR3 DNA reads TGTGCCACCAGCAGCAGCGCTCTGATCGGGGAGCTGTTTTTT. This translates into CATSSSALIGELFF.

This clonotype was observed many times. Since no conserved phenylalanine or tryptophan closes the CDR3, a read error is the likely cause. Because the CDR3's place on the DNA is in doubt, the DNA is left out and the CDR3 is given as listed by TCRdb. The V and J genes are TRBV2 and TRBJ1-4; the tabulated D call, TRBD1, remains unverified against the DNA. CDR1 is SNHLY and CDR2 is FYNNEI in the germline V gene. The CDR3 region is 12 residues in length, termini included. The CDR3 sequence: CASSDYPGKKWG.

The chain uses TRBV7-9 and TRBJ1-2; D is possibly TRBD1 (5 bases). Germline V gene data show CDR1 as SEHNR and CDR2 as FQNEAQ (reference sequence). The CDR3 sequence is 15 residues long. V lost 5 bases and J 6 bases, leaving 19 bases between the germline ends. CDR3 region: CASSTLGGVSDGYTF. CDR3 sequence (DNA): TGTGCCAGCAGCACCCTGGGGGGTGTTAGTGATGGCTACACCTTC.

This clonotype was found many times. This CDR3 reads CASHGTSVETQYF. CDR3 bases: TGTGCCAGCCACGGGACTAGCGTAGAGACCCAGTACTTC. This sequence joins TRBV6-1 and TRBJ2-5, with 10 bases fitting TRBD2. The CDR3 spans 13 residues. The germline V gene encodes CDR1 MNHNS and CDR2 SASEGT. Unmatched junction bases numbered 4, after V lost 8 bases and J lost 4 bases.

In this sample, this clonotype turned up many times. The rearrangement joins TRBV12-3 or TRBV12-4 to TRBJ1-2; TRBD1 matches 8 bases. The CDR3 runs to 14 residues. V was pared by 5 bases and J by 5 bases, with 7 bases of the junction left unmatched. DNA for the CDR3: TGTGCCAGCAGTCCACAGGGACAGGCGTATGGCTACACCTTC. Its translation: CASSPQGQAYGYTF.

This clonotype has more than one count but fewer than ten. This chain links TRBV30 with TRBJ1-2; a possible D gene is TRBD1 (5 bases). Per germline, CDR1 GTSNPN and CDR2 SVGIG (reference sequence). The CDR3 runs to 12 residues. The CDR3 reads CARSGRIYGYTF. As DNA, the CDR3 is TGTGCTCGGTCGGGACGGATCTATGGCTACACCTTC. The variable domain in full, with the rest retrieved from reference TRBV30 and TRBJ1-2, is SQTIHQWPATLVQPVGSPLSLECTVEGTSNPNLYWYRQAAGRGLQLLFYSVGIGQISSEVPQNLSASRPQDRQFILSSKKLLLSDSGFYLCARSGRIYGYTFGSGTRLTVV.

There are many counts of this clonotype. V is TRBV7-9 and J is TRBJ2-7; D is possibly TRBD1 (6 bases). This CDR3 contains 15 residues. Germline V gene data show CDR1 as SEHNR and CDR2 as FQNEAQ (reference sequence). V lost 5 bases, J lost 2 bases, and 16 bases lay in between. The chain's CDR3 is CASSLGDIGPYEQYF. The CDR3 DNA reads as TGTGCCAGCAGCCTTGGGGACATCGGGCCCTACGAGCAGTACTTC.

The J gene is TRBJ2-3, the V gene TRBV20-1; D is unclear. V lost 6 bases and J lost 2, with 12 bases in between. The CDR3 consists of 13 residues. The germline gives CDR1 DFQATT, CDR2 SNEGSKA (reference sequence). The CDR3 sequence is CSAPLEHTDTQYF. CDR3 sequence (DNA): TGCAGTGCGCCCTTGGAGCACACAGATACGCAGTATTTT.

The sample holds a few counts of this clonotype. V usage is TRBV4-1 and J usage is TRBJ2-3; D is undetermined. This CDR3 is 15 amino acids long. Germline V CDR1 and CDR2: MGHRA, YSYEKL. V was clipped by 4 bases and J by 0 bases, with 11 bases between them. CDR3 residues: CASSPTIPSTDTQYF. The CDR3 DNA is TGCGCCAGCAGCCCAACGATACCTAGCACAGATACGCAGTATTTT.

In its sample, this clonotype was seen many times. The chain links TRBV30 to TRBJ1-1; 7 nucleotides line up with TRBD1. The germline CDR1 and CDR2 sequences are GTSNPN and SVGIG (reference sequence). The CDR3 consists of 13 residues. The V gene end was trimmed by 5 bases and the J gene end by 8 bases; junction bases not matched to a gene: 11. For the CDR3, the DNA is TGTGCCTGGGAAAACAGGGGAGGTGCAGAAGCTTTCTTT. This encodes CAWENRGGAEAFF.